The subject of this entry is one TCR beta chain. The antigen remains undetermined. The data originate from a study of cytotoxic CD8 clonotypes in ibrutinib-treated CLL. Study overall: On average, around 89,000 productive rearrangements and 255,043 productive templates per sample. Study-level results: At ibrutinib response, clonality increased, and at progression it declined back toward baseline.

V was shortened by 10 bases and J by 6 bases, with 15 bases between the two germline ends. The V gene's germline CDR1 is MDHEN and CDR2 SYDVKM. The CDR3 is 12 amino acids. The planned depth of sequencing spanned 1 in 200,000 to 1 in 1 million T cells. Profiling relied on immunoSEQ multiplex PCR, and the TCRdb table lists in-frame clones only, not all of them. The repertoire consists of 120,000 to 150,000 clones, with approximately 80% occurring once and the leading ten covering less than 30%. This sequence was found in a human donor with chronic lymphocytic leukemia. The starting material was PBMCs, obtained after 12 months of ibrutinib treatment. The chain employs TRBV28 and TRBJ1-2, with D possibly matching TRBD1 (6 bases). CDR3 coding DNA: TGTGCCACCTTAGGGCAGGGGAATGGCTACACCTTC. Translation gives CATLGQGNGYTF.